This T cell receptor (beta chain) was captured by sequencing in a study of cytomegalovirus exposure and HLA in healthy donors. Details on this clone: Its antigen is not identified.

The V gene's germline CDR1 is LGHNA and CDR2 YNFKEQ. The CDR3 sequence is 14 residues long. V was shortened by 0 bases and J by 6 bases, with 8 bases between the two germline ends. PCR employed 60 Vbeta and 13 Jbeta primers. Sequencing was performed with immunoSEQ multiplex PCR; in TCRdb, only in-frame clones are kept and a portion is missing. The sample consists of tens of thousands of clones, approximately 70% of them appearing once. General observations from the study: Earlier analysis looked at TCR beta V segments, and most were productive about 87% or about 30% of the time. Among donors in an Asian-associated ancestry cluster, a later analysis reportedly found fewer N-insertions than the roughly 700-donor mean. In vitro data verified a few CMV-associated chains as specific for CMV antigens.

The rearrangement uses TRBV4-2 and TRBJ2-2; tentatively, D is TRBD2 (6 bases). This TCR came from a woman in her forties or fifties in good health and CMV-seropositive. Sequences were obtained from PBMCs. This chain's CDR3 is CASSQDAGPGELFF. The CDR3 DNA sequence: TGTGCCAGCAGCCAAGATGCGGGGCCCGGGGAGCTGTTTTTT.